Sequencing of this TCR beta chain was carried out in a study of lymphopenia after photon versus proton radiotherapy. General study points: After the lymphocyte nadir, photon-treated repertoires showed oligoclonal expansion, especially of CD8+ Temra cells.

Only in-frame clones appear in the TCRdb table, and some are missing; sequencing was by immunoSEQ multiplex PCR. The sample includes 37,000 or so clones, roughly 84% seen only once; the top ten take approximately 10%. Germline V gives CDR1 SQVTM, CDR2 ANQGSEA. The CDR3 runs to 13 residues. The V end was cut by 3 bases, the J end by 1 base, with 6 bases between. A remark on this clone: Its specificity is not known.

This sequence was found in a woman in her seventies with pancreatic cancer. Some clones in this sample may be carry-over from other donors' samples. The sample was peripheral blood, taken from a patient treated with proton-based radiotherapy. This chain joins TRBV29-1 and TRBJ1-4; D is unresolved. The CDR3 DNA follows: TGCAGCGTTGACTTTGGAACTAATGAAAAACTGTTTTTT. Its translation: CSVDFGTNEKLFF.